This T cell receptor beta chain was sequenced during a study of T cell clonality in common variable immunodeficiency. Study-level points and caveats: Patient heterogeneity in the CVID cohort limited correlations between repertoire features and clinical complications. Shared TCRbeta clones were fewer between CVID subjects than controls. Common variable immunodeficiency TCR beta sequences reportedly had fewer deletions and N-nucleotide insertions.

This CDR3 is built from 13 residues. The germline V and J ends were trimmed by 8 bases and 0 bases, with 11 bases remaining between them. Germline CDR1 is MNHEY and CDR2 is SVGEGT. Patients had low serum IgG, IgA and/or IgM and specific antibody deficiency. Measured with immunoSEQ multiplex PCR; TCRdb has only the in-frame clones, and not every one. Recorded here are over 30,000 clones, none singletons. This clone was seen only a few times. Its cognate antigen is unknown. The CDR3 extends 3 residues past the end of the read, so its final part is completed from the germline J gene. The V call is TRBV6-2 or TRBV6-3, the J call TRBJ2-7; D ambiguous. Sequencing was carried out using peripheral blood mononuclear cells. The TCR was taken from a human donor with common variable immunodeficiency. CDR3 bases read: TGTGCCAGCCAACCCCATAGCTCCTACGAG. Its protein product is CASQPHSSYE. The whole CDR3 reads CASQPHSSYEQYF.